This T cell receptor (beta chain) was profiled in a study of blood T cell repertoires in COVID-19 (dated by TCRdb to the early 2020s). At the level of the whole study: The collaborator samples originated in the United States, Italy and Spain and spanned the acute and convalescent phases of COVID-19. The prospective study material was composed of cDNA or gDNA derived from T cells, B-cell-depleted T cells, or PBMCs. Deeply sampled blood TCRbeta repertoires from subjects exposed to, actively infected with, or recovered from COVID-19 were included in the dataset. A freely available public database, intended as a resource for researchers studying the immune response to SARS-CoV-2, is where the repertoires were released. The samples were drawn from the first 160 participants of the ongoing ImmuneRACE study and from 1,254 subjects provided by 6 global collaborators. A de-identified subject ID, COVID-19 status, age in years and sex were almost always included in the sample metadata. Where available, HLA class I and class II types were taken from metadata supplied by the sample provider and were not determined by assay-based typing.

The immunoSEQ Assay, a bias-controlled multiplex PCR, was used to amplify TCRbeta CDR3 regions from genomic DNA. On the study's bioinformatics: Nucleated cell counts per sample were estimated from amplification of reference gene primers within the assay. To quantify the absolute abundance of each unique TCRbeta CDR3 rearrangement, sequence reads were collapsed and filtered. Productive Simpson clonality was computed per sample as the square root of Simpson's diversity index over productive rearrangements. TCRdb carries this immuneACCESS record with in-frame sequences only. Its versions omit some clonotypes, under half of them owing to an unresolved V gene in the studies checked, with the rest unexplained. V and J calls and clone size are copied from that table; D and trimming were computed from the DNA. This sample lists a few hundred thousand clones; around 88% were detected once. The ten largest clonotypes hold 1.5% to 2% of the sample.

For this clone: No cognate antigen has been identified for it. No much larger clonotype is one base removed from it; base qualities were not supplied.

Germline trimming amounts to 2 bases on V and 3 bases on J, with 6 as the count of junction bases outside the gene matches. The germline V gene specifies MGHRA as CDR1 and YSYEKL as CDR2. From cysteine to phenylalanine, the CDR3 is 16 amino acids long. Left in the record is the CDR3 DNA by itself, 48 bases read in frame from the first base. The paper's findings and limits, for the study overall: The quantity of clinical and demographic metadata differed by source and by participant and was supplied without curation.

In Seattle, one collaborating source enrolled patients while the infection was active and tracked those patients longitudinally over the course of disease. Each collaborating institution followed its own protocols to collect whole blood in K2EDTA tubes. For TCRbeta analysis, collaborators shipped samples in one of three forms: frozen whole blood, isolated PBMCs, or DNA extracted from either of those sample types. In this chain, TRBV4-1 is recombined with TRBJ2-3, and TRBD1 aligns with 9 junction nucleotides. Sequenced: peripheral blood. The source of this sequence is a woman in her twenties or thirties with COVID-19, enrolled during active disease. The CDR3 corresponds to CASSQQSGQGTDTQYF. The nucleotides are TGCGCCAGCAGCCAACAATCGGGACAGGGAACAGATACGCAGTATTTT.